The 6 T cell receptor beta chains reported below all come from one sample, sequenced in a study of cytomegalovirus exposure and HLA in healthy donors (dated by TCRdb to 2017 to 2019). The library was generated by the immunoSEQ multiplex PCR assay. A mixture of 60 forward primers for TCR Vbeta segments and 13 reverse primers for TCR Jbeta segments was used in the multiplex PCR. This is the immuneACCESS table as TCRdb keeps it, with only in-frame sequences that have V and J called. A part of the clones is gone; compared with another copy, unresolved V genes explain less than half, and the rest is unexplained. The sample contains 200,000 or so clones, 80% to 85% of them found a single time. The ten largest clones add up to approximately 6.5% of the sample. Sequencing input: PBMCs. These TCRs come from a woman aged 45 to 65 in good health and CMV-seropositive.

V and J are TRBV5-4 and TRBJ2-2, with D possibly TRBD2 on 5 matching bases. The CDR3 spans 14 residues. Germline V CDR1 and CDR2: SGHNT, YYREEE (reference sequence). The germline V and J ends were trimmed by 1 base and 1 base, with 5 bases remaining between them. The CDR3 spells CASSLRGNTGELFF. CDR3 sequence (DNA): TGTGCCAGCAGCTTGCGGGGGAACACCGGGGAGCTGTTTTTT.

This clone was observed once. The V call is TRBV28, the J call TRBJ2-2, with D possibly TRBD2 on 6 matching bases. This CDR3 spans 12 amino acids. Germline V gene data show CDR1 as MDHEN and CDR2 as SYDVKM. The germline V and J ends were trimmed by 8 bases and 9 bases, with 13 bases remaining between them. The CDR3: CASGGGLWELFF. CDR3 nucleotides: TGTGCCAGCGGTGGGGGGTTGTGGGAGCTGTTTTTT.

The rearrangement uses TRBV4-1 and TRBJ1-4, with D tentatively TRBD1 (5 bases). The germline CDR1 and CDR2 sequences are MGHRA and YSYEKL. This CDR3 comprises 15 residues. V shed 1 base and J shed 4 bases, with 10 bases lying between them. CDR3 protein: CASSQVGQGNEKLFF. CDR3 bases: TGCGCCAGCAGCCAAGTCGGGCAGGGTAATGAAAAACTGTTTTTT.

The chain carries TRBV5-4 and TRBJ1-2, with D possibly matching TRBD1 (6 bases). CDR1 and CDR2 from the germline V gene are SGHNT and YYREEE (reference sequence). This CDR3 contains 15 residues. V was pared by 2 bases and J by 5 bases, with 16 bases between. As DNA, the CDR3 is TGTGCCAGCAGCTTTTTTGCGGACAGAGAATATGGCTACACCTTC. Amino acid sequence: CASSFFADREYGYTF.

The genes are TRBV6-5 and TRBJ1-5, with TRBD1 matching over 8 bases. The V gene end was trimmed by 4 bases and the J gene end by 4 bases; junction bases not matched to a gene: 0. This CDR3 has 13 residues. Germline V gene sequence: CDR1 MNHEY, CDR2 SVGAGI. The CDR3 is CASSWDRNQPQHF. CDR3 nucleotides: TGTGCCAGCAGTTGGGACAGGAATCAGCCCCAGCATTTT.

The chain joins TRBV9 to TRBJ2-1; TRBD2 matches 8 bases. CDR1 and CDR2 (germline): SGDLS, YYNGEE. Unmatched junction bases numbered 6, after V lost 0 bases and J lost 7 bases. The CDR3 has 15 amino acids. In nucleotides, the CDR3 is TGTGCCAGCAGCGTAGCCAGCGGGAGAGGGAATGAGCAGTTCTTC. The encoded protein is CASSVASGRGNEQFF.